This is a list of T cell receptor beta chains from one sample in a study of tumor and adjacent non-tumor tissue in lung cancer. TCRdb processed the multiplex PCR reads anew with MiXCR; each CDR3 protein has one entry. Of more than 75,000 distinct CDR3 sequences in the sample, 80% were seen once. Sequenced sample: distant non-tumor lung tissue. These receptors were collected from a man aged 55 to 70 with small cell lung cancer. The CDR3 runs from the conserved cysteine through the conserved F or W. D genes are given only for firm matches. Size is stated for part of the rows, as once, few or many counts, or as a class when the clone is expanded.

TRBV6-5	TRBD1	TRBJ2-2	-	TGTGACAGCAGTTCGGGACAGGGGACCGGGGAACTGTTTTTT	CDSSSGQGTGELFF
TRBV12-3/TRBV12-4	TRBD2	TRBJ2-6	-	TGTGCCAGCAGTCCGCGGGGTAGCGGGAGAGTTGGGGCCAACGTTCTGACTTTC	CASSPRGSGRVGANVLTF
TRBV6-1	TRBD2	TRBJ2-1	-	TGTGCCAGCAGTGAACTTACGGGAGGGAAGAATGAGCGGTTCTTC	CASSELTGGKNERFF
TRBV5-6	TRBD1	TRBJ2-7	-	TGTGCCAGTAGCTTGACGGCCGGGACAGTAACCCACGAGCAGTACTTC	CASSLTAGTVTHEQYF
TRBV10-1	-	TRBJ1-6	-	TGCGCCAGCAGTGAGTCCAGCCCCGACTATAATTCACGCCCCCACTTT	CASSESSPDYNSRPHF
TRBV24-1	TRBD2	TRBJ2-3	-	TGTGCCACCGGGGCTAGCGGGGAGGGCACAGATACGCAGTATTTT	CATGASGEGTDTQYF
TRBV4-1	-	TRBJ2-2	medium-sized	TGCGCCAGCAGCCAATTCGGAGCCAACACCGGGGAGCTGTTTTTT	CASSQFGANTGELFF
TRBV5-4	TRBD2	TRBJ2-7	-	TGTGTCAGCAGCTTGACTAGCGAGGATAGCTCCTACGAGCAGTACTTC	CVSSLTSEDSSYEQYF
TRBV4-2	-	TRBJ1-1	-	TGTGCCAGCAGTCAAGACCCCCTGGCGGGTGAAGCTTTCTTT	CASSQDPLAGEAFF
TRBV29-1	-	TRBJ1-2	-	TGCAGCGCTGCGAGAGGGGGATTAGGCTATGGCTACACCTTC	CSAARGGLGYGYTF
TRBV6-5	-	TRBJ2-5	-	TGTGCCAGCAGCTGTTACAGAATCCAAGAGACCCAGTACTTC	CASSCYRIQETQYF
TRBV11-1	TRBD2	TRBJ2-1	-	TGTGCCAGCAGCTCAGAATCGAGGACTAGTGGGAGCGGTAATGAGCAGTCCTTC	CASSSESRTSGSGNEQSF
TRBV9	TRBD1	TRBJ2-5	-	TGTGCCAGCAGCGCAGCCGGGACAGCACAAGGGACCCAGTACTTC	CASSAAGTAQGTQYF
TRBV11-2	-	TRBJ2-1	-	TGTGCCAGCAGCTTAGAGGCTGCGGGCATTCAGTTCTTC	CASSLEAAGIQFF
TRBV4-1	-	TRBJ2-2	-	TGCGCCAGCAGCCAGGATATGGGACATGGGGCTGGAACCGGGGAGCTGTTTTTT	CASSQDMGHGAGTGELFF
TRBV20-1	-	TRBJ2-2	many	TGCAGTGCTATTCGGGAGACCGGGGAGCTGTTTTTT	CSAIRETGELFF
TRBV11-2	-	TRBJ2-7	-	TGTGCGAGCAACTTAACCTACGAGCAGTACTTC	CASNLTYEQYF
TRBV29-1	TRBD2	TRBJ2-1	-	TGCAGCATTGCGGGACGGGAGGGAAGGGCAAATGAGCAGTTCTTC	CSIAGREGRANEQFF
TRBV29-1	-	TRBJ2-3	once	TGCAGTGTTGATGCCGAGGTCACAGATACGCAGTATTTT	CSVDAEVTDTQYF
TRBV10-3	TRBD1	TRBJ1-2	-	TGTGCCATCGGTGAAACGGACAGGGAACTGGGCTACACCTTC	CAIGETDRELGYTF
TRBV5-4	-	TRBJ1-4	-	TGTGCCAGTGACTTGGGGGTTGGGGATGAAAAACTGTTTTTT	CASDLGVGDEKLFF
TRBV12-3/TRBV12-4	TRBD2	TRBJ2-1	many	TGTGCCAGCAGTTTGTCGGCGGGAGGGCCGAGATCTGAGCAGTTCTTC	CASSLSAGGPRSEQFF
TRBV12-3/TRBV12-4	-	TRBJ2-7	-	TGTGCCAGCAATTTGGGGAGATCCTTCTCCTACGAGCAGTACTTC	CASNLGRSFSYEQYF
TRBV12-3/TRBV12-4	-	TRBJ2-1	-	TGTGCCAGCAGTTCATCGGGATGGGAGGAGTTCTTC	CASSSSGWEEFF
TRBV4-1	TRBD1	TRBJ2-2	-	TGCGCCAGCAGCCAAGATACGGGACAGGGGGCTGCAACCGGGGAGCTGGTTTTT	CASSQDTGQGAATGELVF